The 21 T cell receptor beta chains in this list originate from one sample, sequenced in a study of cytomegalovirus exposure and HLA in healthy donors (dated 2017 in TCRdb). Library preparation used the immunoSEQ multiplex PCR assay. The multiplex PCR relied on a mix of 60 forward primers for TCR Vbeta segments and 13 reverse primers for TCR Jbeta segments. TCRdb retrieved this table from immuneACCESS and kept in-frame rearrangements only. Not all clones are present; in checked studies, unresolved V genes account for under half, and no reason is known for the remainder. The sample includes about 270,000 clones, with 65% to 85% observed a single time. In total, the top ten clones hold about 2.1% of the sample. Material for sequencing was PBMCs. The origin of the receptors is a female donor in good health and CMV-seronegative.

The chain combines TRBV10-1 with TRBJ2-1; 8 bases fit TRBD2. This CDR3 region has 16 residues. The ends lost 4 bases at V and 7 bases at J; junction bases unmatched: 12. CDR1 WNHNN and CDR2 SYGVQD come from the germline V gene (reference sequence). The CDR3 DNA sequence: TGCGCCAGCAGTGGGACCGGGACTAGTTCCCTGAATGAGCAGTTCTTC. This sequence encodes CASSGTGTSSLNEQFF.

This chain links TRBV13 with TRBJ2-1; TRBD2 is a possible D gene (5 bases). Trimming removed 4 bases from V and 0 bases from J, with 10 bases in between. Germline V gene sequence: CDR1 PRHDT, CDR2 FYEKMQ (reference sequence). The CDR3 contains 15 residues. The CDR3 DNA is TGTGCCAGCAGCTCGAAGCGGAGCTCCTACAATGAGCAGTTCTTC. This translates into CASSSKRSSYNEQFF.

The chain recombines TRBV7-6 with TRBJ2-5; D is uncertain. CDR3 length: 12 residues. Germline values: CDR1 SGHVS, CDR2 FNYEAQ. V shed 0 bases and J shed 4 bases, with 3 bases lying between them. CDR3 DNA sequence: TGTGCCAGCAGCTTAGCGAGAGAGACCCAGTACTTC. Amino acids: CASSLARETQYF.

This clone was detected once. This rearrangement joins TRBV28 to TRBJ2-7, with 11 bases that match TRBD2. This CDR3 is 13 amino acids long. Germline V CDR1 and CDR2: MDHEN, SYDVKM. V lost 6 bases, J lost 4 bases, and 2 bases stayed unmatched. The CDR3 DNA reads TGTGCCAGCAGGGGACTAGCGGCTTACGAGCAGTACTTC. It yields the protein CASRGLAAYEQYF.

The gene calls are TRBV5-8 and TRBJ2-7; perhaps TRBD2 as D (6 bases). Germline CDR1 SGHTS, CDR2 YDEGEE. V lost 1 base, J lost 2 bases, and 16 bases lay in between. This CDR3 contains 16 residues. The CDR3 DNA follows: TGTGCCAGCAGCTTGCAAAGGTGGGGGGAAACCTACGAGCAGTACTTC. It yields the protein CASSLQRWGETYEQYF.

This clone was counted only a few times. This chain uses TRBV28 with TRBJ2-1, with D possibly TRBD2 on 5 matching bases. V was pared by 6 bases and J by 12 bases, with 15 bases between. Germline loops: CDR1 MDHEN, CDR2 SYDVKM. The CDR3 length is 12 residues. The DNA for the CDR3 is TGTGCCAGCAGCCAAACTAGTATTCCGCAGTTCTTC. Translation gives CASSQTSIPQFF. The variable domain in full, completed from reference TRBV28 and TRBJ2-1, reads DVKVTQSSRYLVKRTGEKVFLECVQDMDHENMFWYRQDPGLGLRLIYFSYDVKMKEKGDIPEGYSVSREKKERFSLILESASTNQTSMYLCASSQTSIPQFFGPGTRLTVL.

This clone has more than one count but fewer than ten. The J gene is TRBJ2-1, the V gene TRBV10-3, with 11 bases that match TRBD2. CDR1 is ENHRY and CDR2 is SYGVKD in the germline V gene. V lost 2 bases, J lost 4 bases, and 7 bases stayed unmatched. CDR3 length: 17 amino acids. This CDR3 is CAISETRLAGRYNEQFF. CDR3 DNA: TGTGCCATCAGTGAGACGAGACTAGCGGGAAGGTACAATGAGCAGTTCTTC.

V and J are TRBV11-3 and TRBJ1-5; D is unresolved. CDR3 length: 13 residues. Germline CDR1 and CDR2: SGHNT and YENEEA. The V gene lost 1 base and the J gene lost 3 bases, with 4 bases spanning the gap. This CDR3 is CASSLALNQPQHF. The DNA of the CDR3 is TGTGCCAGCAGCTTAGCCCTCAATCAGCCCCAGCATTTT.

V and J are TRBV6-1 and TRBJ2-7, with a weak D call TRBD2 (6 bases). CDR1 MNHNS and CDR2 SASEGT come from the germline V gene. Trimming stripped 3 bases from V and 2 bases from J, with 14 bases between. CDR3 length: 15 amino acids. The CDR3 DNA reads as TGTGCCAGCAGTGACGGAGGGCTTGGGACCTACGAGCAGTACTTC. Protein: CASSDGGLGTYEQYF.

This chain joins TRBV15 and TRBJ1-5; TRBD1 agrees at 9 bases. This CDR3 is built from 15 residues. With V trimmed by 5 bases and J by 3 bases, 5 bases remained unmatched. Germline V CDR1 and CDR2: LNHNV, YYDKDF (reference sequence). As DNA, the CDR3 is TGTGCCACCAGCGTCCGGGACAGGGACAATCAGCCCCAGCATTTT. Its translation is CATSVRDRDNQPQHF.

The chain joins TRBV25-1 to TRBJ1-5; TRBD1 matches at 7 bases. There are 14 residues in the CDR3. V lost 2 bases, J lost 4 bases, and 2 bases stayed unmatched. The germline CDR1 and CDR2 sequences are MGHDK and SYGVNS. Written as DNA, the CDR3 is TGTGCCAGCAGTGAAACAGGGGATAATCAGCCCCAGCATTTT. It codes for CASSETGDNQPQHF.

CDR3 amino acids: CASSVVGTGGSPLHF. The CDR3 nucleotides read TGTGCCAGCAGCGTAGTGGGGACAGGAGGTTCACCCCTCCACTTT. J is TRBJ1-6 and V is TRBV9; 8 bases align to TRBD1. The V gene end was trimmed by 0 bases and the J gene end by 9 bases; junction bases not matched to a gene: 5. The CDR3 consists of 15 residues. Germline values: CDR1 SGDLS, CDR2 YYNGEE.

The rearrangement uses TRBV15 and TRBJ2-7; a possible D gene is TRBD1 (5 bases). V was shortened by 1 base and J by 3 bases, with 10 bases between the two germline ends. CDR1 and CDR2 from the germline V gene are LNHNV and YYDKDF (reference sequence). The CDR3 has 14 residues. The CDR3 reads CATSRVPGNYEQYF. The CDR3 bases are TGTGCCACCAGCAGAGTTCCAGGGAACTACGAGCAGTACTTC.

The CDR3 DNA reads as TGTGCCAGCAGCCCAACAGGGGTTATTCGGCAGACCCAGTACTTC. Protein product: CASSPTGVIRQTQYF. The J gene is TRBJ2-5, the V gene TRBV7-2, with 7 bases aligning to TRBD1. The germline gives CDR1 SGHTA, CDR2 FQGNSA. J was trimmed by 6 bases and V by 5 bases; bases with no gene match: 12. The CDR3 spans 15 residues.

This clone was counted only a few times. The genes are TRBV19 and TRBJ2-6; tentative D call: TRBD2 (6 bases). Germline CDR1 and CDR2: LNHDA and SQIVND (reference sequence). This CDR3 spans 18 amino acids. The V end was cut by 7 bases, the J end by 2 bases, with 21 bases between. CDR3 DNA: TGTGCCAGTACCGCCATAAGCCCGGGGGTTCCTGGGGCCAACGTCCTGACTTTC. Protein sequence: CASTAISPGVPGANVLTF.

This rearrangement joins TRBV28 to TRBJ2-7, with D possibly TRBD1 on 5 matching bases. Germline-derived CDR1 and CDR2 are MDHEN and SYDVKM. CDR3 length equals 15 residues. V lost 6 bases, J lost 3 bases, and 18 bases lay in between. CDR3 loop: CASRKRQNLGYEQYF. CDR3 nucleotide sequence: TGTGCCAGCAGAAAGAGACAGAATCTCGGCTACGAGCAGTACTTC.

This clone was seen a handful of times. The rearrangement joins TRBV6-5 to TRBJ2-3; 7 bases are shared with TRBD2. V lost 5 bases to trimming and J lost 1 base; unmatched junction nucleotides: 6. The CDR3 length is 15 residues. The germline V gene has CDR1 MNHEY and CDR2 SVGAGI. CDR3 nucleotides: TGTGCCAGCAGTCCGGGTCTAGCGGGCACAGATACGCAGTATTTT. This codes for CASSPGLAGTDTQYF.

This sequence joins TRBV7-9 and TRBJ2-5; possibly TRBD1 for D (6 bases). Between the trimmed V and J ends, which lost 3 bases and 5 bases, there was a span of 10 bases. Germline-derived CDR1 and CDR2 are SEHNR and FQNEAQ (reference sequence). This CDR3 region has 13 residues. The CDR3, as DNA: TGTGCCAGCAGCTTTACAGGGTCGGAGACCCAGTACTTC. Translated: CASSFTGSETQYF.

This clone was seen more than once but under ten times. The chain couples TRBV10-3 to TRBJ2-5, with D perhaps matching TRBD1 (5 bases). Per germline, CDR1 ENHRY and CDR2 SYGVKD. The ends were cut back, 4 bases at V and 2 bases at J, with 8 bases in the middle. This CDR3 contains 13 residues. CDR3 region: CAISGQGQETQYF. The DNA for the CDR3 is TGTGCCATCAGTGGGCAGGGACAAGAGACCCAGTACTTC.

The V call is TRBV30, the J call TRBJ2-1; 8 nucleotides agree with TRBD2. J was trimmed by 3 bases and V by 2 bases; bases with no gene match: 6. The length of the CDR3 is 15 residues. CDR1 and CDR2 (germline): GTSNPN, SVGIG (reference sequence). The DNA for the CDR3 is TGTGCCTGGAGTCTTCCAGCGGGAGTCTACAATGAGCAGTTCTTC. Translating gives CAWSLPAGVYNEQFF.

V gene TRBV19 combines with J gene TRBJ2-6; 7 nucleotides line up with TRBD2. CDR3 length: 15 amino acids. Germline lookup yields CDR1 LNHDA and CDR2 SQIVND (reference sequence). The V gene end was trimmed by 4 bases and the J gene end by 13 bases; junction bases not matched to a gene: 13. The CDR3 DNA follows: TGTGCCAGTAGTAGCCTACTAGCGCCTCCAGGTGTCCTGACTTTC. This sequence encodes CASSSLLAPPGVLTF.